Listed here are 2 T cell receptor beta chains from one sample, sequenced in a study of cytomegalovirus exposure and HLA in healthy donors. PCR amplification relied on 60 Vbeta primers (plus 13 Jbeta primers). The protocol was immunoSEQ multiplex PCR, while the TCRdb copy is restricted to in-frame clones and leaves out a portion. The sample includes almost 200,000 clones, about 85% of them seen just once. Source material: PBMCs. These receptors all stem from a male donor in good health and CMV-seropositive.

The chain uses TRBV7-6 and TRBJ1-1; 7 bases are a match to TRBD1. The ends lost 7 bases at V and 1 base at J; junction bases unmatched: 6. CDR3 length equals 14 residues. CDR1 is SGHVS, CDR2 FNYEAQ, per germline. CDR3 coding DNA: TGTGCCAGCACCCTTGACAGGGCGAACACTGAAGCTTTCTTT. Its protein product is CASTLDRANTEAFF.

This clone was seen a single time. V usage is TRBV20-1 and J usage is TRBJ2-7; perhaps TRBD1 as D (5 bases). With 2 bases removed from V and 4 bases from J, the gap between germline ends came to 6 bases. Germline-derived CDR1 and CDR2 are DFQATT and SNEGSKA (reference sequence). This CDR3 is built from 11 residues. The CDR3 reads CSARRGYEQYF. The CDR3 nucleotides are TGCAGTGCTAGAAGGGGTTACGAGCAGTACTTC.